This entry lists 18 T cell receptor beta chains sequenced from one sample in a study of blood T cell repertoires in COVID-19. Only in-frame clones appear in the TCRdb table, and some are missing; sequencing was by immunoSEQ multiplex PCR. Altogether some 150,000 clones are present, approximately 80% being singletons, with the ten largest covering about an eighth. Sequenced: peripheral blood. These TCRs come from a man aged 60 to 69 with active or convalescent COVID-19.

The chain employs TRBV9 and TRBJ1-3, with D maybe TRBD1 (6 bases). This CDR3 is 16 amino acids long. CDR1 is SGDLS and CDR2 is YYNGEE in the germline V gene. The V end was cut by 3 bases, the J end by 2 bases, with 15 bases between. The CDR3 reads CASSDARGSPGNTIYF. The CDR3 nucleotides read TGTGCCAGCAGCGACGCGAGGGGGAGCCCTGGAAACACCATATATTTT.

The chain combines TRBV9 with TRBJ1-6, with TRBD1 matching 9 bases. Germline assignment: CDR1 SGDLS and CDR2 YYNGEE. The CDR3 extends over 15 amino acids. Unmatched junction bases numbered 6, after V lost 7 bases and J lost 4 bases. CDR3 in amino acids: CASSGTGSYNSPLHF. The CDR3 DNA is TGTGCCAGCTCCGGGACAGGGAGTTATAATTCACCCCTCCACTTT.

This chain links TRBV7-2 with TRBJ1-1; D is unclear. Germline CDR1 is SGHTA and CDR2 is FQGNSA. V lost 11 bases and J 1 base, leaving 11 bases between the germline ends. The CDR3 has 12 residues. The CDR3, as DNA: TGTGCCGACCTACCGGGGAACACTGAAGCTTTCTTT. It encodes CADLPGNTEAFF.

V gene TRBV18 combines with J gene TRBJ2-1; 9 bases line up with TRBD2. The germline CDR1 and CDR2 sequences are KGHSH and LQKENI. J gave up 4 bases and V 5 bases, and 9 bases lay outside the gene matches. The CDR3 loop spans 16 amino acids. The CDR3 here is CASSSGSSGIYNEQFF. CDR3 nucleotide sequence: TGTGCCAGCTCATCGGGCTCTAGCGGGATTTACAATGAGCAGTTCTTC.

The genes are TRBV7-9 and TRBJ2-5, with 11 bases aligning to TRBD2. The V gene end was trimmed by 4 bases and the J gene end by 4 bases; junction bases not matched to a gene: 14. Looked up from germline, CDR1 is SEHNR and CDR2 is FQNEAQ (reference sequence). CDR3 length: 18 amino acids. The DNA of the CDR3 is TGTGCCAGCAGCTCAATCCTCGGTAGCGGGAGGGCCGTAGAGACCCAGTACTTC. This encodes CASSSILGSGRAVETQYF.

V usage is TRBV19 and J usage is TRBJ2-2; D is perhaps TRBD2 (6 bases). The CDR3 has 15 residues. V shed 5 bases and J shed 0 bases, with 10 bases lying between them. Germline CDR1 reads LNHDA; CDR2 reads SQIVND (reference sequence). DNA for the CDR3: TGTGCCAGTAGTTCGGGAGCGCCGAACACCGGGGAGCTGTTTTTT. Translating gives CASSSGAPNTGELFF.

This clone was counted a few times. The genes are TRBV25-1 and TRBJ1-1; 9 bases agree with TRBD1. CDR3 size: 14 residues. Germline CDR1 is MGHDK and CDR2 is SYGVNS. J lost 6 bases, V lost 3 bases, and 5 bases had no gene match. CDR3 sequence reads: CASSDGTGRAEAFF. In DNA, the CDR3 is TGTGCCAGCAGTGACGGGACAGGGAGGGCTGAAGCTTTCTTT.

This chain links TRBV29-1 with TRBJ2-3, with D possibly matching TRBD2 (5 bases). Germline V gives CDR1 SQVTM, CDR2 ANQGSEA. V was trimmed by 3 bases and J by 6 bases, leaving 10 bases between them. The CDR3 extends over 12 amino acids. The CDR3 region is CSVDHGGDTQYF. The CDR3 DNA follows: TGCAGCGTTGATCACGGCGGGGATACGCAGTATTTT.

This rearrangement joins TRBV28 to TRBJ2-7, with TRBD1 matching 8 bases. The CDR3 covers 18 residues. Germline trimming cut 2 bases from V and 3 bases from J; bases unmatched to any gene: 15. CDR1 is MDHEN and CDR2 is SYDVKM in the germline V gene. This CDR3 reads CASSLRVRRQGSYYEQYF. The CDR3 bases are TGTGCCAGCAGTTTACGGGTGCGCCGACAGGGGTCTTACTACGAGCAGTACTTC.

Comment on this clone: The sample has other DNA sequences that encode this CDR3 too. This rearrangement joins TRBV2 to TRBJ1-1; TRBD1 agrees at 8 bases. Germline CDR1 and CDR2: SNHLY and FYNNEI. The length of the CDR3 is 14 residues. V lost 3 bases, J lost 4 bases, and 4 bases stayed unmatched. In DNA, the CDR3 is TGTGCCAGCAGTGAGGTTACAGGGGGCACTGAAGCTTTCTTT. Protein sequence: CASSEVTGGTEAFF.

This clone was recorded only once. The chain recombines TRBV9 with TRBJ1-5; 7 positions match TRBD1. Germline CDR1 SGDLS, CDR2 YYNGEE. The CDR3 has 17 amino acids. Trimming at V came to 4 bases and at J to 0 bases, leaving 10 bases not matched to a gene. The CDR3 loop is CASSSGSGGNSNQPQHF. The CDR3 DNA reads as TGTGCCAGCAGCTCCGGGTCAGGGGGGAATAGCAATCAGCCCCAGCATTTT.

This rearrangement joins TRBV19 to TRBJ1-2; a possible D gene is TRBD1 (5 bases). The CDR3 consists of 16 residues. Trimming removed 5 bases at V and 4 bases at J, with 20 bases between. Germline CDR1 is LNHDA and CDR2 is SQIVND (reference sequence). Here the CDR3 reads CASSPMTGTLVYGYTF. CDR3 sequence (DNA): TGTGCCAGTAGTCCAATGACCGGGACTTTGGTCTATGGCTACACCTTC.

The chain is built from TRBV7-9 and TRBJ1-6, with TRBD1 identical over 7 bases. Trimming at V came to 5 bases and at J to 9 bases, leaving 7 bases not matched to a gene. This CDR3 spans 14 amino acids. The germline CDR1 and CDR2 sequences are SEHNR and FQNEAQ (reference sequence). The chain's CDR3 is CASSMTGPGSPLHF. The CDR3 nucleotides read TGTGCCAGCAGCATGACAGGGCCGGGTTCACCCCTCCACTTT.

Remarks on this clone: A junction end diverges from the germline sequence, so it may reflect a read error. V gene TRBV4-2 combines with J gene TRBJ2-7; 8 nucleotides agree with TRBD2. The V gene's germline CDR1 is LGHNA and CDR2 YNFKEQ. The CDR3 totals 14 residues. CDR3 bases: TGTGCCAGCAGCCAAGATTACGCCGGGAGGGCCGAGGACTTC. Amino acids: CASSQDYAGRAEDF.

The V gene is TRBV28, the J gene TRBJ2-3; 7 nucleotides align to TRBD2. Germline assignment: CDR1 MDHEN and CDR2 SYDVKM. This CDR3 region has 16 residues. V trimming: 5 bases; J trimming: 0 bases; junction bases outside the gene matches: 8. CDR3 sequence (DNA): TGTGCCAGCAGTCCTTTAAGCGGGGCTAGCACAGATACGCAGTATTTT. Translating it yields CASSPLSGASTDTQYF. The entire variable domain, with the rest obtained from reference TRBV28 and TRBJ2-3, is as follows: DVKVTQSSRYLVKRTGEKVFLECVQDMDHENMFWYRQDPGLGLRLIYFSYDVKMKEKGDIPEGYSVSREKKERFSLILESASTNQTSMYLCASSPLSGASTDTQYFGPGTRLTVL.

This clone was counted a few times. The rearrangement uses TRBV7-8 and TRBJ2-7; 7 positions agree with TRBD2. V shed 6 bases, J shed 1 base, and the junction held 9 bases outside the gene matches. The length of the CDR3 is 15 residues. CDR1 is SGHVS, CDR2 FQNEAQ, per germline. The CDR3 DNA sequence: TGTGCCAGCAGTCTTGGGGGGGGAAGGTCCTACGAGCAGTACTTC. Translation: CASSLGGGRSYEQYF.

V is TRBV12-5 and J is TRBJ2-2; 14 bases align to TRBD2. CDR1 LGHNT and CDR2 FRNRAP come from the germline V gene. This CDR3 has 22 amino acids. V trimming: 2 bases; J trimming: 4 bases; junction bases outside the gene matches: 18. CDR3 residues: CASGLSPWTGTSGSRGTGELFF. The CDR3 DNA is TGTGCTAGTGGTTTGTCCCCATGGACAGGGACTAGCGGGAGTCGCGGCACCGGGGAGCTGTTTTTT.

The chain employs TRBV18 and TRBJ1-5, with 8 bases that match TRBD1. Germline loops: CDR1 KGHSH, CDR2 LQKENI. The ends lost 2 bases at V and 6 bases at J; junction bases unmatched: 6. The CDR3 has 15 amino acids. CDR3 sequence (DNA): TGTGCCAGCTCACCAGGACAGGGTTGGGCTCAGCCCCAGCATTTT. Amino acid sequence: CASSPGQGWAQPQHF.